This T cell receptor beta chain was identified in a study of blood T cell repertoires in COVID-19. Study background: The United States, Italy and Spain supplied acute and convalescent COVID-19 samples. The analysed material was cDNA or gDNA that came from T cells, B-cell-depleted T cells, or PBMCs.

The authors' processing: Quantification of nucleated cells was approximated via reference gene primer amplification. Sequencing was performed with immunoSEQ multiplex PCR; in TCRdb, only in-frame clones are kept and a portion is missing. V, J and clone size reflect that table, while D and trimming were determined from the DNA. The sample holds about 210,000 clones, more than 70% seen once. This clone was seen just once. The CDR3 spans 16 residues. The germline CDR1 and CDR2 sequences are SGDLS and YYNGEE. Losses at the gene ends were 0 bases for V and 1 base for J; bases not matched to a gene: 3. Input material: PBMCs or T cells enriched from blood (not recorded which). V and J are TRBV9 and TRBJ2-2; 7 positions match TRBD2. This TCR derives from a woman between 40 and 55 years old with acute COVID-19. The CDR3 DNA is TGTGCCAGCAGCGTAGCTCTAGCGGAGAACACCGGGGAGCTGTTTTTT. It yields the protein CASSVALAENTGELFF.